Presented here are 20 T cell receptor beta chains from one specimen sequenced in a study of blood T cell repertoires in COVID-19. This table comes from immunoSEQ multiplex PCR, and its TCRdb copy is limited to in-frame clones, with some not included. The data hold about half a million clones, with approximately 92% observed a single time. The sequenced sample consisted of peripheral blood. The receptors were gathered from a man between 18 and 29 years old with COVID-19, enrolled during active disease.

The V and J genes are TRBV30 and TRBJ2-7, with 10 bases matching TRBD1. The CDR3 length is 11 residues. Trimming removed 5 bases from V and 5 bases from J; junction bases left unmatched: 0. The germline V gene encodes CDR1 GTSNPN and CDR2 SVGIG (reference sequence). The DNA of the CDR3 is TGTGCCTGGGGGACAGGGGACGAGCAGTACTTC. The encoded protein is CAWGTGDEQYF.

This chain links TRBV14 with TRBJ1-2; no clear D gene. There are 13 residues in the CDR3. Germline assignment: CDR1 SGHDN and CDR2 FVKESK. V lost 1 base to trimming and J lost 5 bases, with 8 bases between them. This chain's CDR3 is CASSQVEGYGYTF. The CDR3 nucleotides are TGTGCCAGCAGCCAAGTTGAGGGTTATGGCTACACCTTC. Variable domain in full (rest from reference TRBV14 and TRBJ1-2): EAGVTQFPSHSVIEKGQTVTLRCDPISGHDNLYWYRRVMGKEIKFLLHFVKESKQDESGMPNNRFLAERTGGTYSTLKVQPAELEDSGVYFCASSQVEGYGYTFGSGTRLTVV.

The rearrangement links TRBV11-2 to TRBJ1-2; tentatively, D is TRBD1 (5 bases). This CDR3 comprises 12 residues. Germline V gene data show CDR1 as SGHAT and CDR2 as FQNNGV. Deletions cut 7 bases from V and 8 bases from J, with 14 bases between. CDR3 nucleotide sequence: TGTGCCAGCACCACCTGGGGCGGAGGCTACACCTTC. It translates to CASTTWGGGYTF.

CDR3 nucleotides: TGTGCCAGCAGCACACTAGCCATCTACGAGCAGTACTTC. It specifies CASSTLAIYEQYF. The chain links TRBV5-8 to TRBJ2-7, with a weak D call TRBD2 (6 bases). The CDR3 contains 13 residues. CDR1 and CDR2 (germline): SGHTS, YDEGEE. Deletions cut 4 bases from V and 3 bases from J, with 11 bases between.

The chain combines TRBV10-1 with TRBJ2-5; the match to TRBD2 covers 8 bases. The CDR3 extends over 14 amino acids. V lost 4 bases to trimming and J lost 5 bases; unmatched junction nucleotides: 6. CDR1 and CDR2 (germline): WNHNN, SYGVQD (reference sequence). In nucleotides, the CDR3 is TGCGCCAGCAGTGGAGCTAGCGGGTTGGAGACCCAGTACTTC. Its translation: CASSGASGLETQYF.

The CDR3 DNA follows: TGTGCCAGCAGCCCCAGGGCAGAGTTAACCTACGAGCAGTACTTC. Protein sequence: CASSPRAELTYEQYF. The chain is built from TRBV7-8 and TRBJ2-7; D might be TRBD1 (5 bases). CDR1 SGHVS and CDR2 FQNEAQ come from the germline V gene. Between the trimmed V and J ends, which lost 5 bases and 2 bases, there was a span of 16 bases. The CDR3 contains 15 residues.

This clone turned up a few times. The chain joins TRBV12-3 or TRBV12-4 to TRBJ2-3; no clear D gene. Trimming removed 6 bases from V and 2 bases from J, with 9 bases in between. This CDR3 region has 13 residues. CDR3 residues: CASSVGHTDTQYF. The CDR3 region has the DNA TGTGCCAGCAGCGTCGGTCACACAGATACGCAGTATTTT.

The chain is built from TRBV4-1 and TRBJ2-4; the D gene is possibly TRBD1 (5 bases). The ends were cut back, 4 bases at V and 11 bases at J, with 24 bases in the middle. CDR1 MGHRA and CDR2 YSYEKL come from the germline V gene. This CDR3 has 16 amino acids. The CDR3: CASSPIGRGRGVVQYF. CDR3 in DNA: TGCGCCAGCAGCCCCATTGGAAGGGGTCGCGGTGTAGTTCAGTACTTC.

V gene TRBV5-1 combines with J gene TRBJ1-4, with 9 bases that match TRBD1. The CDR3 is made up of 14 amino acids. The V gene end was trimmed by 4 bases and the J gene end by 5 bases; junction bases not matched to a gene: 3. The germline CDR1 and CDR2 sequences are SGHRS and YFSETQ. CDR3 nucleotides: TGCGCCAGCAGCGTGACAGGGGGAAATGAAAAACTGTTTTTT. Its protein is CASSVTGGNEKLFF. Based on the CDR3 plus reference TRBV5-1 and TRBJ1-4, the full variable domain is KAGVTQTPRYLIKTRGQQVTLSCSPISGHRSVSWYQQTPGQGLQFLFEYFSETQRNKGNFPGRFSGRQFSNSRSEMNVSTLELGDSALYLCASSVTGGNEKLFFGSGTQLSVL.

The chain uses TRBV5-1 and TRBJ2-5; TRBD2 might be the D (6 bases). Trimming stripped 4 bases from V and 4 bases from J, with 11 bases between. The germline V gene has CDR1 SGHRS and CDR2 YFSETQ. The CDR3 consists of 13 residues. The CDR3 sequence is CASSRAGGETQYF. In DNA form, the CDR3 reads TGCGCCAGCAGCCGCGCCGGGGGAGAGACCCAGTACTTC.

The rearrangement links TRBV7-9 to TRBJ2-7; TRBD2 is a possible D gene (6 bases). Germline CDR1 is SEHNR and CDR2 is FQNEAQ (reference sequence). This CDR3 contains 13 residues. Trimming left V 6 bases short and J 0 bases short, with 9 bases between. CDR3 nucleotide sequence: TGTGCCAGCAGTTCGGACTACTCCTACGAGCAGTACTTC. Translated: CASSSDYSYEQYF. Filled out from reference TRBV7-9 and TRBJ2-7, the complete variable domain reads DTGVSQNPRHKITKRGQNVTFRCDPISEHNRLYWYRQTLGQGPEFLTYFQNEAQLEKSRLLSDRFSAERPKGSFSTLEIQRTEQGDSAMYLCASSSDYSYEQYFGPGTRLTVT.

The rearrangement links TRBV3-1 (or the pseudogene TRBV3-2) to TRBJ2-7, with TRBD2 identical over 10 bases. From germline, CDR1 is LGHDT and CDR2 YNNKEL (reference sequence). CDR3 length equals 16 residues. With V trimmed by 0 bases and J by 0 bases, 2 bases remained unmatched. This chain's CDR3 is CASSQDSGGTSYEQYF. CDR3 coding DNA: TGTGCCAGCAGCCAAGATAGCGGGGGGACCTCCTACGAGCAGTACTTC.

The rearrangement uses TRBV19 and TRBJ2-1; no firm D call. V was cut by 7 bases and J by 1 base, with 11 bases left in between. The V gene's germline CDR1 is LNHDA and CDR2 SQIVND (reference sequence). The CDR3 spans 14 residues. In DNA, the CDR3 is TGTGCCAGTAACGCTCGAGCGTCCTACAATGAGCAGTTCTTC. Translation: CASNARASYNEQFF.

In this sample, this clone turned up once. This chain links TRBV24-1 with TRBJ2-1; no clear D. This CDR3 has 14 residues. Trimming left V 0 bases short and J 5 bases short, with 7 bases between. Per germline, CDR1 KGHDR and CDR2 SFDVKD. CDR3 loop: CATSDLGRNNEQFF. The CDR3 nucleotides read TGTGCCACCAGTGATTTGGGCAGAAACAATGAGCAGTTCTTC.

The V gene is TRBV5-1, the J gene TRBJ2-3; 8 bases agree with TRBD1. The J segment lost 2 bases and the V segment lost 3 bases, leaving 5 bases of the junction unmatched. The CDR3 has 15 residues. Germline V gene data show CDR1 as SGHRS and CDR2 as YFSETQ. The CDR3 DNA reads TGCGCCAGCAGCTCGGACAGGGCTGCCACAGATACGCAGTATTTT. This codes for CASSSDRAATDTQYF.

This chain uses TRBV9 with TRBJ1-1; maybe TRBD1 (6 bases). The CDR3 totals 14 residues. Trimming stripped 2 bases from V and 7 bases from J, with 15 bases between. CDR1 and CDR2 from the germline V gene are SGDLS and YYNGEE. CDR3 nucleotides: TGTGCCAGCAGCGTTGAGGGGGAATCGGGTGAAGCTTTCTTT. Translation: CASSVEGESGEAFF.

The chain carries TRBV30 and TRBJ2-5; 8 bases are shared with TRBD2. V lost 0 bases, J lost 4 bases, and 4 bases stayed unmatched. This CDR3 region has 14 residues. Germline values: CDR1 GTSNPN, CDR2 SVGIG (reference sequence). This CDR3 is CAWSVSSGGETQYF. Written as DNA, the CDR3 is TGTGCCTGGAGTGTATCGAGCGGGGGAGAGACCCAGTACTTC.

This clone was picked up one time. This chain links TRBV5-6 with TRBJ2-1, with 13 positions matching TRBD2. Trimming took 4 bases from V and 0 from J; bases not matched to a gene: 7. Per germline, CDR1 SGHDT and CDR2 YYEEEE. This CDR3 is built from 18 residues. The CDR3 region is CASSLGTSGESSYNEQFF. As DNA, the CDR3 is TGTGCCAGCAGCCTCGGGACTAGCGGGGAGAGCTCCTACAATGAGCAGTTCTTC.

The chain joins TRBV11-2 to TRBJ2-1; no reliable D call. V was pared by 3 bases and J by 8 bases, with 5 bases between. From germline, CDR1 is SGHAT and CDR2 FQNNGV. The CDR3 has 11 residues. Here the CDR3 reads CASSFSYEQFF. CDR3 nucleotide sequence: TGTGCCAGCAGCTTCTCTTATGAGCAGTTCTTC.

The chain joins TRBV5-1 to TRBJ2-1; 10 bases are shared with TRBD2. This CDR3 has 18 residues. V lost 4 bases to trimming and J lost 4 bases; unmatched junction nucleotides: 14. CDR1 and CDR2 (germline): SGHRS, YFSETQ. For the CDR3, the DNA is TGCGCCAGCAGCCGCGGGTATTCTAGCGGGAGACAATACAATGAGCAGTTCTTC. Its translation is CASSRGYSSGRQYNEQFF.